This TCR beta chain was documented in a study of beta chain features in type 1 diabetes. Germline V gene data show CDR1 as SGHAT and CDR2 as FQNNGV. This CDR3 spans 15 amino acids. V was trimmed by 6 bases and J by 6 bases, leaving 19 bases between them. Sequenced material consisted of expressed TCRB transcripts (all of the isolated RNA was reverse transcribed). The assay was immunoSEQ multiplex PCR, and TCRdb's table has in-frame clones only and misses some. Among roughly 240,000 clones listed, 13% to 15% were seen once. The clonotype comes from a middle-aged woman in good health. Material: naive CD4+ T cells from blood. The J gene is TRBJ2-3, the V gene TRBV11-2; no definite D call. The CDR3 region has the DNA TGTGCCAGCAGGAAAGGCGGCCCTCCCCCGGATACGCAGTATTTT. Protein sequence: CASRKGGPPPDTQYF.